Following are 16 T cell receptor beta chains from one sample sequenced in a study of T cell changes during pregnancy in multiple sclerosis. Clones were read by immunoSEQ multiplex PCR, and TCRdb kept only the in-frame ones, dropping some. The sample records 55,000 to 80,000 clones, approximately 93% being singletons. Sequenced material: CD8+ T cells from peripheral blood mononuclear cells, taken in the second trimester of pregnancy. These receptors were obtained from a female donor with multiple sclerosis, enrolled in a pregnancy study.

The chain joins TRBV29-1 to TRBJ1-2, with 9 bases aligning to TRBD1. CDR3 length equals 13 residues. The germline gives CDR1 SQVTM, CDR2 ANQGSEA. With V trimmed by 7 bases and J by 0 bases, 3 bases remained unmatched. CDR3 sequence: CSARTGANYGYTF. CDR3 sequence (DNA): TGCAGCGCGAGGACAGGGGCTAACTATGGCTACACCTTC.

The rearrangement uses TRBV19 and TRBJ1-2; D gene uncertain. CDR1 and CDR2 (germline): LNHDA, SQIVND (reference sequence). The V end lost 2 bases, the J end lost 7 bases, and 17 bases lay between the germline ends. CDR3 size: 15 residues. DNA of the CDR3: TGTGCCAGTAGTATAACTGGTTCAGGCGGGCGTGGCTACACCTTC. Protein: CASSITGSGGRGYTF.

The rearrangement links TRBV19 to TRBJ2-7; 8 nucleotides line up with TRBD2. Germline CDR1 reads LNHDA; CDR2 reads SQIVND (reference sequence). The CDR3 spans 14 residues. Germline trimming cut 6 bases from V and 6 bases from J; bases unmatched to any gene: 10. The CDR3 reads CASRTSGGPGEQYF. The CDR3 nucleotides read TGTGCCAGTAGGACGTCGGGAGGGCCTGGCGAGCAGTACTTC. Filled out from reference TRBV19 and TRBJ2-7, the complete variable domain reads DGGITQSPKYLFRKEGQNVTLSCEQNLNHDAMYWYRQDPGQGLRLIYYSQIVNDFQKGDIAEGYSVSREKKESFPLTVTSAQKNPTAFYLCASRTSGGPGEQYFGPGTRLTVT.

The rearrangement joins TRBV19 to TRBJ2-5; TRBD2 agrees at 8 bases. The CDR3 consists of 13 residues. J was trimmed by 2 bases and V by 5 bases; bases with no gene match: 1. Germline lookup yields CDR1 LNHDA and CDR2 SQIVND (reference sequence). The CDR3 here is CASSASGQETQYF. DNA for the CDR3: TGTGCCAGTAGTGCTAGCGGGCAAGAGACCCAGTACTTC.

The chain links TRBV28 to TRBJ1-5, with TRBD1 matching 8 bases. Germline-derived CDR1 and CDR2 are MDHEN and SYDVKM. V trimming: 5 bases; J trimming: 3 bases; junction bases outside the gene matches: 6. The CDR3 has 15 amino acids. This CDR3 is CASSIQGAPNQPQHF. CDR3 sequence (DNA): TGTGCCAGCAGTATTCAGGGGGCACCCAATCAGCCCCAGCATTTT.

The J gene is TRBJ1-3, the V gene TRBV5-1; 10 bases are shared with TRBD1. V trimming: 4 bases; J trimming: 4 bases; junction bases outside the gene matches: 5. CDR3 length equals 15 residues. Germline V gene lookup returns CDR1 SGHRS and CDR2 YFSETQ. The CDR3 loop reads CASSNDRGPGNTIYF. CDR3 DNA: TGCGCCAGCAGCAACGACAGGGGGCCAGGAAACACCATATATTTT.

V usage is TRBV5-1 and J usage is TRBJ2-2, with 10 bases lining up with TRBD2. V dropped 3 bases and J dropped 1; count of bases not matched to a gene: 3. The CDR3 sequence is 16 residues long. Per germline, CDR1 SGHRS and CDR2 YFSETQ. The CDR3 DNA is TGCGCCAGCAGCTCTCGGACTAGCGGGAACACCGGGGAGCTGTTTTTT. Protein product: CASSSRTSGNTGELFF.

This chain connects TRBV7-3 to TRBJ1-1; D not resolved. The germline CDR1 and CDR2 sequences are SGHTA and FQGTGA. CDR3 length: 14 residues. The V end lost 2 bases, the J end lost 0 bases, and 7 bases lay between the germline ends. The CDR3 region is CASSLLLLNTEAFF. The CDR3 nucleotides read TGTGCCAGCAGCTTATTACTCTTGAACACTGAAGCTTTCTTT.

This clone appeared once. The J gene is TRBJ2-7, the V gene TRBV7-9, with 8 bases that match TRBD1. The CDR3 totals 15 residues. Germline trimming cut 5 bases from V and 5 bases from J; bases unmatched to any gene: 11. From germline, CDR1 is SEHNR and CDR2 FQNEAQ (reference sequence). For the CDR3, the DNA is TGTGCCAGCAGCGGCGGTGGACAGGGTAATCACGAGCAGTACTTC. It codes for CASSGGGQGNHEQYF.

The rearrangement uses TRBV27 and TRBJ2-7; 7 bases agree with TRBD2. Germline lookup yields CDR1 MNHEY and CDR2 SMNVEV (reference sequence). V shed 3 bases and J 6 bases; nucleotides not matched to a gene: 5. The length of the CDR3 is 13 residues. CDR3 coding DNA: TGTGCCAGCAGTTTCGCGGGAGTTGGCGAGCAGTACTTC. This gives the protein CASSFAGVGEQYF.

The chain joins TRBV5-6 to TRBJ2-5, with D maybe TRBD2 (6 bases). Germline V gene lookup returns CDR1 SGHDT and CDR2 YYEEEE. Trimming removed 2 bases at V and 2 bases at J, with 13 bases between. CDR3 size: 15 residues. This CDR3 is CASSLQLAMQETQYF. CDR3 DNA sequence: TGTGCCAGCAGCTTACAGCTAGCGATGCAAGAGACCCAGTACTTC. Together with reference TRBV5-6 and TRBJ2-5, the CDR3 gives the full variable domain: DAGVTQSPTHLIKTRGQQVTLRCSPKSGHDTVSWYQQALGQGPQFIFQYYEEEERQRGNFPDRFSGHQFPNYSSELNVNALLLGDSALYLCASSLQLAMQETQYFGPGTRLLVL.

This rearrangement joins TRBV30 to TRBJ2-7; D possibly corresponds to TRBD1 (5 bases). There are 17 residues in the CDR3. Trimming removed 0 bases from V and 4 bases from J, with 22 bases in between. CDR1 is GTSNPN and CDR2 is SVGIG in the germline V gene (reference sequence). This chain's CDR3 is CAWSVPWERRGNYEQYF. The CDR3 DNA reads TGTGCCTGGAGTGTACCTTGGGAACGAAGGGGCAATTACGAGCAGTACTTC.

This sequence joins TRBV4-1 and TRBJ2-7, with TRBD1 matching 10 bases. Germline V CDR1 and CDR2: MGHRA, YSYEKL. The CDR3 loop spans 14 amino acids. Trimming at V came to 4 bases and at J to 4 bases, leaving 4 bases not matched to a gene. The CDR3 reads CASSPQGQGYEQYF. The CDR3 bases are TGCGCCAGCAGCCCGCAGGGACAGGGGTACGAGCAGTACTTC.

V and J are TRBV27 and TRBJ1-5; a possible D gene is TRBD1 (6 bases). The CDR3 contains 13 residues. V dropped 3 bases and J dropped 6 bases, with 9 bases sitting between them. Germline V gene lookup returns CDR1 MNHEY and CDR2 SMNVEV (reference sequence). The CDR3 DNA reads TGTGCCAGCAGTTTCAGGGGCTTTCAGCCCCAGCATTTT. As protein: CASSFRGFQPQHF.

The CDR3 loop reads CASSPAGDTQYF. The CDR3 DNA is TGCGCCAGCAGCCCCGCAGGGGATACGCAGTATTTT. The chain joins TRBV4-1 to TRBJ2-3, with D possibly being TRBD1 (5 bases). Germline CDR1 is MGHRA and CDR2 is YSYEKL. Trimming took 4 bases from V and 6 from J, leaving 8 bases between them. This CDR3 region has 12 residues.

V is TRBV28 and J is TRBJ2-1; D perhaps matches TRBD1 (5 bases). Between the trimmed V and J ends, which lost 11 bases and 4 bases, there was a span of 12 bases. This CDR3 comprises 12 residues. Germline-derived CDR1 and CDR2 are MDHEN and SYDVKM. The CDR3 coding sequence is TGTGCCGGCGGCTCAGGGTACAATGAGCAGTTCTTC. This translates into CAGGSGYNEQFF.